This TCR beta chain was sequenced during a study of cytomegalovirus exposure and HLA in healthy donors. The study, taken as a whole, reports: Some V segments (TRBV6-2 and TRBV6-3 among them) were excluded as indistinguishable. Relative to the roughly 690-donor mean, N-insertions were reportedly fewer in an Asian-associated ancestry cluster in a later analysis. Sequencing artifact likely explains a cluster of highly shared sequence variants.

On this clone: The antigen is undetermined.

CDR3 length: 13 residues. Germline CDR1 is KGHSH and CDR2 is LQKENI. V dropped 6 bases and J dropped 6; count of bases not matched to a gene: 6. With 60 Vbeta and 13 Jbeta primers, the PCR was carried out. Sequencing was performed with immunoSEQ multiplex PCR; in TCRdb, only in-frame clones are kept and a portion is missing. This sample carries 150,000 to 200,000 clones, 65% to 70% of them seen once, and the ten largest clones take less than 5%. The clonotype was recovered from a young woman in good health and CMV-seropositive. The genes are TRBV18 and TRBJ2-3; 7 bases map to TRBD1. Sequencing was done on a sample of PBMCs. The CDR3 DNA sequence: TGTGCCAGCTCCACAGGGGTCATGGATACGCAGTATTTT. Translated, it gives CASSTGVMDTQYF.